This T cell receptor beta chain was found in a study of chemoradiotherapy in HPV16-positive cancers (dated by TCRdb to between 2021 and 2024). Study-level background: Candidate HPV-specific T-cell clones and common TCR motifs were defined through functional T-cell assays on cells from a couple of HPV16-positive patients. The study asked whether T-cell immunity against the HPV oncoproteins E6 and E7 changes during chemoradiotherapy and whether it affects survival. The candidate HPV-specific TCRs and motifs were subsequently tracked in TCR repertoires obtained from fewer than 95 patients with HPV-related cancers. General study outcomes and caveats: Expansion of candidate HPV-specific clones and E7-related TCR motifs was observed in the tumor microenvironment during treatment, whereas no such expansion was observed for non-HPV-specific T cells. Only a couple of HPV16-positive patients were used to derive the functional definition of HPV-specific T cells, and the survival association was reported for HPV16-positive patients. In HPV16-positive patients, expansion of HPV-responsive T cells during chemoradiotherapy was found to be associated with improved recurrence-free survival.

A remark on this clone: What antigen it recognizes has not been identified. Base qualities are not provided; no much larger clone lies one nucleotide away.

Because repertoires were sampled repeatedly during chemoradiotherapy, clonal expansion in the tumor microenvironment could be followed. Library prep was done by the immunoSEQ multiplex PCR assay. In TCRdb, the immuneACCESS table is reduced to in-frame sequences with V and J assigned. These tables do not hold every clone; where another copy was compared, an unresolved V gene accounts for under half, and the others remain unexplained. The sample table holds under 85,000 clones, of which about nine tenths were seen once. More than 3.5% of the sample comes from the top ten. The cysteine opens and the phenylalanine closes a CDR3 of 16 amino acids. The CDR3 DNA has 48 bases and is translated from base 1. Via the germline V gene, CDR1 is SGDLS and CDR2 YYNGEE. V is shortened by 0 bases, J by 4 bases, and the region joining them spans 13 bases.

The sequence came from a human donor with HPV-associated anogenital cancer. The starting material was blood, obtained from a patient who underwent chemoradiotherapy. This chain is built from TRBV9 and TRBJ2-2; the D region possibly corresponds to TRBD2 (6 bases align). The DNA reads as follows: TGTGCCAGCAGCGTAGCTGTCGGGGGAAGCACCGGGGAGCTGTTTTTT. This sequence encodes CASSVAVGGSTGELFF.